This T cell receptor beta chain was identified in a study of blood T cell repertoires in COVID-19. Study summary: The analysed material was cDNA or gDNA that came from T cells, B-cell-depleted T cells, or PBMCs.

The germline V gene has CDR1 MDHEN and CDR2 SYDVKM. The CDR3 totals 14 residues. Trimming cost V 7 bases and J 5 bases, with 15 bases left between them. Data came from immunoSEQ multiplex PCR; TCRdb stores just in-frame clones and leaves some out. The sample includes roughly 170,000 clones, roughly nine tenths seen only once; the top ten take under 25%. This clonotype was obtained from an older man with active or convalescent COVID-19. V gene TRBV28 combines with J gene TRBJ1-5; maybe TRBD1 (5 bases). Sequenced input: peripheral blood. The CDR3 loop reads CASKTGGTHQPQHF. CDR3 DNA: TGTGCCAGCAAAACGGGGGGGACCCATCAGCCCCAGCATTTT.